This TCR beta chain was sequenced during a study of blood T cells in healthy people across ages. Points from the study as a whole: Both naive CD4+ cell counts and diversity were greater in long-lived donors than in aged donors. In older individuals, TCR beta diversity per million T cells was lower, falling roughly linearly with age.

A second about 7 to 11 cycle PCR used barcoded and J-beta primers. TCRdb re-called the 5' RACE reads through MiXCR, storing one row per CDR3 protein. The sample has about a million distinct CDR3 sequences; approximately 50% are singletons. Isolating PBMCs gave at least 7 million of these cells per sample. This CDR3 is built from 15 residues. The J segment lost 3 bases and the V segment lost 5 bases, leaving 6 bases of the junction unmatched. Germline loops: CDR1 MDHEN, CDR2 SYDVKM. A remark on this clonotype: Antigen specificity is unknown.

The specimen sequenced was blood. The TCR sequence derives from a woman aged 55-69 years in good health. The chain couples TRBV28 to TRBJ2-1, with 8 bases fitting TRBD2. In DNA form, the CDR3 reads TGTGCCAGCAGTCCCCCGGGACTAGGCTACAATGAGCAGTTCTTC. Its translation is CASSPPGLGYNEQFF.